This is a list of T cell receptor beta chains from one sample in a study of blood T cell repertoires in COVID-19. Using immunoSEQ multiplex PCR, the repertoire was profiled, and TCRdb retains in-frame clones only, with some absent. The sample consists of 120,000 to 150,000 clones, around four fifths of them appearing once. Sequencing used PBMCs or T cells enriched from blood (not recorded which). The receptors originated from a woman in her thirties or forties who had recovered from COVID-19. Both conserved end residues are part of each CDR3. D genes are given only for firm matches. For some rows the clone size is stated as once, few or many, or as a class when expanded; others skip it.

j_gene: TRBJ2-2; d_gene: TRBD1; v_gene: TRBV7-8; abundance: -; CDR3aa: CASSLAGWDRGQRELFF; CDR3nt: TGTGCCAGCAGCTTAGCAGGTTGGGACAGGGGTCAAAGGGAGCTGTTTTTT
j_gene: TRBJ2-3; d_gene: -; v_gene: TRBV11-3; abundance: -; CDR3aa: CASSLGRMSTDTQYF; CDR3nt: TGTGCCAGCAGCTTAGGGCGGATGAGCACAGATACGCAGTATTTT
j_gene: TRBJ1-6; d_gene: -; v_gene: TRBV6-5; abundance: -; CDR3aa: CASSYGGVSLDSPLHF; CDR3nt: TGTGCCAGCAGTTACGGCGGGGTGTCCCTTGATTCACCCCTCCACTTT
j_gene: TRBJ2-7; d_gene: TRBD2; v_gene: TRBV4-1; abundance: -; CDR3aa: CASSQESSGRGEQYF; CDR3nt: TGCGCCAGCAGCCAAGAATCCAGCGGGAGAGGCGAGCAGTACTTC
j_gene: TRBJ1-1; d_gene: TRBD1; v_gene: TRBV19; abundance: once; CDR3aa: CASSPTQGANTEAFF; CDR3nt: TGTGCCAGTAGCCCTACACAGGGGGCGAACACTGAAGCTTTCTTT
j_gene: TRBJ2-5; d_gene: -; v_gene: TRBV4-2; abundance: -; CDR3aa: CASVGDSQETQYF; CDR3nt: TGTGCCAGCGTCGGGGACTCCCAAGAGACCCAGTACTTC
j_gene: TRBJ2-7; d_gene: TRBD2; v_gene: TRBV13; abundance: -; CDR3aa: CASSYTTLAGGIDEQYF; CDR3nt: TGTGCCAGCAGCTACACTACTCTAGCGGGGGGGATAGACGAGCAGTACTTC
j_gene: TRBJ1-2; d_gene: -; v_gene: TRBV6-5; abundance: -; CDR3aa: CASNSGYGYTF; CDR3nt: TGTGCCAGCAATTCAGGGTATGGCTACACCTTC
j_gene: TRBJ1-1; d_gene: -; v_gene: TRBV5-1; abundance: -; CDR3aa: CASSPTPGHFEAFF; CDR3nt: TGCGCCAGCAGCCCTACTCCCGGACATTTTGAAGCTTTCTTT
j_gene: TRBJ1-5; d_gene: -; v_gene: TRBV19; abundance: -; CDR3aa: CASSLQGRTYSNQPQHF; CDR3nt: TGTGCCAGTAGTCTACAGGGACGAACGTATAGCAATCAGCCCCAGCATTTT
j_gene: TRBJ2-1; d_gene: TRBD2; v_gene: TRBV11-2; abundance: -; CDR3aa: CASSWASGYNEQFF; CDR3nt: TGTGCCAGCAGCTGGGCTAGCGGGTACAATGAGCAGTTCTTC